This is a list of T cell receptor beta chains from one sample in a study of Ad26.COV2.S vaccination and SARS-CoV-2 variants. Using immunoSEQ multiplex PCR, the repertoire was profiled, and TCRdb retains in-frame clones only, with some absent. The repertoire holds about 680,000 clones, with more than 80% as singletons. The material sequenced was peripheral blood, taken in a trial of Ad26.COV2.S vaccine versus placebo. The receptors were gathered from a person aged 18-65 years who received the Ad26.COV2.S COVID-19 vaccine or a placebo. The conserved cysteine and the conserved F or W are not part of the CDR3 here.

v_gene	j_gene	CDR3aa
TRBV3-1/TRBV3-2	TRBJ2-7	ASSQDNLPYGQY
TRBV27	TRBJ2-7	ASGEIYEQY
TRBV6-4	TRBJ2-1	ASSLLAGGYNEQF
TRBV28	TRBJ2-2	ASSLASGNTGELF
TRBV4-1	TRBJ1-4	AIPPVCFLAVEPTSPWEKLF
TRBV5-1	TRBJ2-6	ASSPVGDSGANVLT
TRBV18	TRBJ2-5	ASSPGTGVSQETQY
TRBV5-8	TRBJ2-5	ASSPGLAGGQGETQY
TRBV19	TRBJ1-2	ASSILTGSLGYT
TRBV4-3	TRBJ2-5	ASSQVLAGGSGETQY
TRBV11-2	TRBJ1-3	ASSLGDYSGNTIY
TRBV6-5	TRBJ2-7	ASSPTGDEQY
TRBV24-1	TRBJ1-1	ATSDPGTGNTEAF
TRBV18	TRBJ2-7	ASSPGAQGNSEQY
TRBV30	TRBJ2-4	AWSPLGDIQY
TRBV9	TRBJ2-4	ASSVKAGNKNIQY
TRBV18	TRBJ2-1	ASSPPGRVDYNEQF
TRBV5-4	TRBJ1-1	ASSQGMNTEAF
TRBV6-6	TRBJ1-1	ASSSLGTEAF
TRBV15	TRBJ1-5	ATSRGGSGQPQH
TRBV27	TRBJ2-1	ASRFQGEALYNEQF
TRBV3-1/TRBV3-2	TRBJ1-2	ASSQSGPYGYT
TRBV30	TRBJ1-6	AWSQVNPGRFNSPLH